Included here is one T cell receptor beta chain sequence, with context. The target of this receptor is not known. Nothing much larger sits one base from this clone, and base qualities are not available. This sample also contains other DNA sequences that code for the same CDR3. The data belong to a study of CD8+ T cells in alopecia areata listed by TCRdb under 2018. In the study overall: Treated patients were enrolled in an open-label pilot trial of oral tofacitinib, 5 to 10 mg twice daily, for moderate-to-severe alopecia areata. Tofacitinib was given for 6 to 18 months, followed by 6 months of follow-up off drug to assess delayed response and recurrence. In treated patients, disease severity was measured using the SALT score, which gives the percentage of scalp surface area affected. High-throughput TCRbeta sequencing was used to examine T cell clonal expansion in alopecia areata in both the C3H/HeJ mouse model and human patients. Scalp tissue and sorted CD4+ and CD8+ peripheral blood T cells from patchy and totalis/universalis alopecia areata patients and from healthy controls were covered by human TCRbeta sequencing. Tofacitinib-treated patients had biopsies at baseline and at 4 and 24 weeks of treatment, with a later scalp biopsy in several patients. Scalp clonality was compared across normal scalp (n=4), patchy alopecia areata scalp (n=8), and alopecia totalis/universalis scalp (n=8). RNA came from the PAXgene miRNA kit for fixed scalp, the miRNeasy kit for PBMCs, and the RNeasy kit for mouse skin. TCRbeta CDR3 regions were amplified by immunoSEQ multiplex PCR using 35 Vbeta forward and 13 Jbeta reverse primers.

On the study overall, not on this receptor specifically: Many expanded lesional clones persisted in scalp and blood during tofacitinib treatment, which may partly explain relapse after stopping treatment. The treated cohort was small, with a single nonresponder, so links between baseline CD8+ expansion and response need larger studies. Tofacitinib significantly lowered scalp clonality and the number of expanded CD8+ clones among the top 100 scalp clones. Unlike mouse skin, where gammadelta T cells dominate, normal human skin contains resident alphabeta T cells that get sequenced too, which complicates analysis of the scalp TCR repertoire. Compared with mice, TCR sequences shared between patients were less clear, possibly partly because of HLA diversity across the patient population. Compared with normal scalp, lesional scalp had higher clonality and more expanded CD8+ clones, particularly in alopecia totalis/universalis, a pattern that suggests antigenic drive.

The receptor library was made with the immunoSEQ multiplex PCR assay. To provide template for TCR sequencing, every sample had RNA extracted and reverse transcribed into cDNA. SuperScript III was used to make first-strand cDNA, primed with a 2:1 mix of oligo-dT and random hexamers. A synthetic immune receptor repertoire was used to measure amplification bias, and any remaining bias was corrected computationally. In the source study's methods: Raw reads were preprocessed to remove errors, and CDR3 was defined by IMGT conventions from the conserved cysteine to phenylalanine. Clonality was calculated as 1 minus Shannon entropy normalized by log2 of the number of productive unique TCRs. Whether each scalp clone was CD4 or CD8 was inferred by checking scalp TCRbeta sequences against the CD4 and CD8 repertoires from sorted blood. Drawn from immuneACCESS, this table holds only the in-frame rearrangements with V and J called that TCRdb kept. Clones are partly lost; checked studies trace under half to an unresolved V gene and leave the rest unexplained. Clone size and the V and J calls come from that table; the DNA yielded D and trimming. The sample table records around 180,000 clones; 50% to 70% of these occur just once. The ten most abundant clones make up about 1.3% of the sample.

This sample's treatment or condition label indicates: oral pan-JAK inhibitor, 5-10 mg twice daily. From alopecia areata patients, peripheral blood was collected along with lesional scalp punch biopsies. After PBMCs were isolated by density centrifugation and stained for CD3, CD4 and CD8, a FACSAria was used to sort CD4+ and CD8+ T cells. V gives up 0 bases and J gives up 0 bases, and the segment between their germline ends measures 4 bases. The germline V gene (reference sequence) specifies GTSNPN as CDR1 and SVGIG as CDR2. The CDR3 holds 13 amino acids from the cysteine to the phenylalanine. CDR3 DNA only is kept here, 39 bases in frame from base 1.

The sequence came from a human donor with alopecia areata. The sample in question was CD4+ T cells sorted from blood, obtained around week 49, from a patient treated with tofacitinib. Recombination joined TRBV30 with TRBJ2-3; the D gene identity is not certain. The CDR3 reads CAWSVTSTDTQYF. Read as DNA, the sequence is TGTGCCTGGAGTGTAACTAGCACAGATACGCAGTATTTT.